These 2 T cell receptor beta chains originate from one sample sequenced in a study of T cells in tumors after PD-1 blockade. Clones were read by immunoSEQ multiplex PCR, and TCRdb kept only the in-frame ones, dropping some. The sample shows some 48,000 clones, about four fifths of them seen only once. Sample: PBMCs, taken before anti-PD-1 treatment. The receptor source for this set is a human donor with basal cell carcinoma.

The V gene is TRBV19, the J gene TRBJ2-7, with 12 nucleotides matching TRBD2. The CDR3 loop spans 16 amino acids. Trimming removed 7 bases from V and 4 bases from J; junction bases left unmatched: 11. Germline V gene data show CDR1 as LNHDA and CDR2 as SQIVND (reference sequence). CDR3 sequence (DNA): TGTGCCAGTAAGATAACAACTAGCGGGGGGTCGTACGAGCAGTACTTC. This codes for CASKITTSGGSYEQYF.

CDR3 amino acids: CASSLGYGNQPQHF. The CDR3 nucleotides are TGCGCCAGCAGCTTGGGATATGGAAATCAGCCCCAGCATTTT. The rearrangement joins TRBV5-1 to TRBJ1-5; D uncertain. This CDR3 region has 14 residues. CDR1 and CDR2 (germline): SGHRS, YFSETQ. V lost 0 bases to trimming and J lost 4 bases, with 8 bases between them.